A selection of T cell receptor beta chains follows, all from one sample in a study of T cells after yellow fever vaccination. TCRdb called the 5' RACE reads again in MiXCR, with one record for every CDR3 protein. The data show hundreds of thousands of distinct CDR3 sequences, with about 12% seen just once and 14% to 15% held by the top ten. Sequences were derived from PBMCs, sampled on the day of the yellow fever booster vaccination. The receptors come from a man aged 30 to 39 who received the YFV17D yellow fever vaccine. CDR3s include the opening cysteine and the closing phenylalanine or tryptophan. The D gene is left open where the match is weak. The listing skips clone size in some rows; elsewhere it reads once, few, many or a size class.

v_call	j_call	d_call	clone_size	cdr3_nt	cdr3_aa
TRBV20-1	TRBJ1-6	NA	NA	TGCAGTGCGCACAGAGAGGGGGATGTGTCCCCTAATTCACCCCTCCACTTT	CSAHREGDVSPNSPLHF
TRBV12-3/TRBV12-4	TRBJ1-4	NA	few	TGTGCCAGCAGTCTCCGGGGGGTGGGGGACGAAAAACTGTTTTTT	CASSLRGVGDEKLFF
TRBV9	TRBJ2-7	NA	NA	TGTGCCAGCAACCGACAGGTGGATTACGAGCAGTACTTC	CASNRQVDYEQYF
TRBV12-3/TRBV12-4	TRBJ2-1	NA	few	TGTGCCAGCAGTTCCACGAGTTTGGGCAATGAGCAGTTCTTC	CASSSTSLGNEQFF
TRBV6-2/TRBV6-3	TRBJ2-3	NA	few	TGTGCCAGCAGCCCCGGGGGAGTCGGTACGCAGTATTTT	CASSPGGVGTQYF
TRBV5-1	TRBJ2-7	TRBD2	many	TGCGCCAGCAGCCCGTGGGGACTAGCGGGAGACGAGCAGTACTTC	CASSPWGLAGDEQYF
TRBV24-1	TRBJ2-3	NA	NA	TGTGCCACCAGCGATTATGCAGATACGCAGTATTTT	CATSDYADTQYF
TRBV30	TRBJ1-4	NA	NA	TGTGCCTGGAGGAGACGGTTCAATGAAAAACTGTTTTTT	CAWRRRFNEKLFF
TRBV5-1	TRBJ2-5	TRBD1	NA	TGCGCCAGCAGCTCCACAGGGGGCGCGGAGACCCAGTACTTC	CASSSTGGAETQYF
TRBV24-1	TRBJ2-2	NA	NA	TGTGCCACCAGTCCAGGCTTGAACACCGGGGAGCTGTTTTTT	CATSPGLNTGELFF
TRBV28	TRBJ2-3	NA	NA	TGTGCCAGCAGTTTATGGAGGGGATGGCGCACAGATACGCAGTATTTT	CASSLWRGWRTDTQYF
TRBV18	TRBJ2-1	TRBD2	few	TGTGCCAGCTCACCCCTTGGCCAGCGGGGAAACAATGAGCAGTTCTTC	CASSPLGQRGNNEQFF
TRBV29-1	TRBJ2-1	NA	few	TGCAGCGTTGAGGGGCTGTCAGGACTCGCCTACAATGAGCAGTTCTTC	CSVEGLSGLAYNEQFF
TRBV7-2	TRBJ2-1	TRBD2	many	TGTGCCAGCAGCTTAGCGGTCGGGGGGAATGAGCAGTTCTTC	CASSLAVGGNEQFF
TRBV29-1	TRBJ2-1	NA	few	TGCAGCGTGGAAGGCGGCAATGAGCAGTTCTTC	CSVEGGNEQFF
TRBV18	TRBJ2-7	TRBD1	NA	TGTGCCAGCTCACCGGTGCTCTCGACAGGGGATAACGAGCAGTACTTC	CASSPVLSTGDNEQYF
TRBV6-2/TRBV6-3	TRBJ2-1	NA	NA	TGTGCCAGCAGTTACGTCGTGGGTGAGCAGTTCTTC	CASSYVVGEQFF
TRBV10-3	TRBJ2-1	NA	NA	TGTGCCATCGGAGGGGCTAGCCAGAGAGAGCAGTTCTTC	CAIGGASQREQFF
TRBV20-1	TRBJ1-1	NA	NA	TGCAGTGCTAGAGATGGCGCGGCGAACACTGAAGCTTTCTTT	CSARDGAANTEAFF
TRBV30	TRBJ2-1	NA	few	TGTGCCTGGAATCTGCAGGGTCGGAGCAATGAGCAGTTCTTC	CAWNLQGRSNEQFF
TRBV9	TRBJ2-3	TRBD2	few	TGTGCCAGCAGCGTAGATCTAGCGGGAGTAAAATGGGGCACAGATACGCAGTATTTT	CASSVDLAGVKWGTDTQYF
TRBV7-9	TRBJ1-2	NA	few	TGTGCCAGCAGCTTAAGTTCGGTGCCCTATGGCTACACCTTC	CASSLSSVPYGYTF
TRBV6-6	TRBJ2-7	TRBD1	NA	TGTGCCAGCACCCCGGGGACAGACGAGCAGTACTTC	CASTPGTDEQYF
TRBV12-3/TRBV12-4	TRBJ2-5	NA	NA	TGTGCCAGCAGTTTGTCTAGCGAAGAGACCCAGTACTTC	CASSLSSEETQYF
TRBV9	TRBJ2-7	NA	few	TGTGCCAGCAGCGTAGACCCTACATCGAAGGGGGAGCAGTACTTC	CASSVDPTSKGEQYF
TRBV6-2/TRBV6-3	TRBJ2-7	NA	NA	TGTGCCAGCACGTCCGACGTGCGGACCCACGAGCAGTACTTC	CASTSDVRTHEQYF
TRBV10-3	TRBJ2-7	NA	few	TGTGCCATCATCGACTCCTGGTCCTACGAGCAGTACTTC	CAIIDSWSYEQYF
TRBV6-5	TRBJ2-2	NA	NA	TGTGCCAGCAGTTACAGGAGTGGGGCGAACACCGGGGAGCTGTTTTTT	CASSYRSGANTGELFF
TRBV7-9	TRBJ2-1	NA	few	TGTGCCAGCAGTGTGACGATCTCCTACAATGAGCAGTTCTTC	CASSVTISYNEQFF
TRBV29-1	TRBJ1-1	NA	many	TGCAGTGGCATGAACACTGAAGCTTTCTTT	CSGMNTEAFF
TRBV30	TRBJ2-7	TRBD1	NA	TGTGCCTGGAGTGTAACAGGGGGTGGGAACGAGCAGTACTTC	CAWSVTGGGNEQYF
TRBV7-3	TRBJ1-1	TRBD1	many	TGTGCCAGCAGCCGAGATGGACAGGGTGTGTCTGAAGCTTTCTTT	CASSRDGQGVSEAFF
TRBV11-2	TRBJ2-5	TRBD1	NA	TGTGCCAGCAGCTACCGCCCGACAGGGATACAAGAGACCCAGTACTTC	CASSYRPTGIQETQYF
TRBV12-3/TRBV12-4	TRBJ2-2	TRBD2	NA	TGTGCCAGCAGTTTAGGGCTAGCGGGGACCGGCGGGGAGCTGTTTTTT	CASSLGLAGTGGELFF
TRBV7-6	TRBJ1-6	TRBD1	few	TGTGCCAGCAGCGCCCGGACAGGCAAGAGTTATTCACCCCTCCACTTT	CASSARTGKSYSPLHF
TRBV28	TRBJ2-3	NA	NA	TGTGCCAGCAGCCCGGGGACATCCTATAGCACAGATACGCAGTATTTT	CASSPGTSYSTDTQYF
TRBV4-3	TRBJ1-5	NA	NA	TGCGCCAGCAGCCAAGATTTCCCAGGCCTTGGGTCCCAGCATTTT	CASSQDFPGLGSQHF
TRBV10-2	TRBJ2-1	TRBD2	NA	TGCGCCAGCAGTGTCCCTAGCGGGCGAAACTCCTACAATGAGCAGTTCTTC	CASSVPSGRNSYNEQFF
TRBV5-8	TRBJ2-2	NA	NA	TGTGCCAGCAGCTTGGCCGTTGGGGGAGGGAACACCGGGGAGCTGTTTTTT	CASSLAVGGGNTGELFF
TRBV6-1	TRBJ2-5	NA	few	TGTGCCAGCAGGAAACAGGGTGGGGCAGAGACCCAGTACTTC	CASRKQGGAETQYF
TRBV20-1	TRBJ2-7	NA	NA	TGCAGTGCTCCTAGGACGGGGGCGAAGCAGTACTTC	CSAPRTGAKQYF
TRBV25-1	TRBJ2-7	TRBD1	few	TGTGCCAGCAGTGATCAACAGGGGTTAGCCTACGAGCAGTACTTC	CASSDQQGLAYEQYF
TRBV25-1	TRBJ2-5	TRBD2	NA	TGTGCCAGCAGTGAAACGCCCAACGGGGGGGCGTGGGAGACCCAGTACTTC	CASSETPNGGAWETQYF
TRBV20-1	TRBJ1-6	NA	NA	TGCAGTGCCAAAGACCGAGGTAGAACCCTCCACTTT	CSAKDRGRTLHF
TRBV7-2	TRBJ1-5	NA	NA	TGTGCCAGCAGTTGGAAGGGGGATCAGCCCCAGCATTTT	CASSWKGDQPQHF
TRBV20-1	TRBJ2-7	TRBD1	NA	TGCAGTGCTAACAGGGGCTCCTACGAGCAGTACTTC	CSANRGSYEQYF
TRBV15	TRBJ2-1	NA	few	TGTGCCACCAACAGGGACCAAGCCGCCTACAATGAGCAGTTCTTC	CATNRDQAAYNEQFF
TRBV7-2	TRBJ2-2	NA	many	TGTGCCAGCAGCTTTAGGAGGGGGGCGAGAGACGGGGAGCTGTTTTTT	CASSFRRGARDGELFF
TRBV7-6	TRBJ2-3	NA	few	TGTGCCAGCAGCTCTACCCTAGAAGATACGCAGTATTTT	CASSSTLEDTQYF
TRBV25-1	TRBJ2-1	TRBD2	NA	TGTGCCAGCAGTGTTACGGGACTAGCGGGAGATGAGCAGTTCTTC	CASSVTGLAGDEQFF
TRBV20-1	TRBJ1-5	TRBD1	NA	TGCAGTGCTACGAGGGGGCGAAATCAGCCCCAGCATTTT	CSATRGRNQPQHF
TRBV6-2/TRBV6-3	TRBJ2-2	NA	NA	TGTGCCAGCAGAACCCCTCAGCGCCTGAACACCGGGGAGCTGTTTTTT	CASRTPQRLNTGELFF
TRBV11-2	TRBJ2-7	NA	NA	TGTGCCAGCAGCCTCCGGACATTAACCTACGAGCAGTACTTC	CASSLRTLTYEQYF
TRBV21-1	TRBJ2-5	NA	NA	TGTGCCAGCAGCGGAAGACAGTACAAGACCCAGTACTTC	CASSGRQYKTQYF
TRBV6-1	TRBJ1-5	TRBD1	NA	TGTGCCAGCGGGACAGACTTGTGGCAGCCCCAGCATTTT	CASGTDLWQPQHF
TRBV2	TRBJ2-2	NA	NA	TGTGCCAGCAGTGCAGGAGGGGAGCTGTTTTTT	CASSAGGELFF
TRBV6-1	TRBJ1-1	NA	few	TGTGCCTGCTGTAGGGGGGCGAACACTGAAGTTTTCTTT	CACCRGANTEVFF
TRBV29-1	TRBJ2-5	NA	few	TGCAGCGTTGAGGAAGGGCGTCAGACCCAGTACTTC	CSVEEGRQTQYF
TRBV20-1	TRBJ2-1	NA	few	TGCAGTGCGCTCCTGGTCGGTCCGGTCAATGAGCAGTTCTTC	CSALLVGPVNEQFF